This T cell receptor (beta chain) was obtained from a study of T-cell reconstitution after alpha-beta-depleted transplantation in children. Overall study findings and caveats: The high TCRbeta diversity at day 60 in some patients came from surviving recipient T cells and thymic progenitors. Several hundred expanded graft clones reportedly supplied alpha-beta T cells about two months after transplant. One year after transplant, T-cell counts and diversity came mostly from newly produced T cells.

Concerning this clonotype: Its antigen is undetermined.

The TCRbeta library incorporated unique molecular identifiers. From the PCR reads, TCRdb called clonotypes with MiXCR, one entry per CDR3 protein. Among a few thousand distinct CDR3 sequences listed, about 14% were seen once. CDR3 length equals 16 residues. The germline CDR1 and CDR2 sequences are DFQATT and SNEGSKA (reference sequence). Trimming left V 3 bases short and J 1 base short, with 17 bases between. The origin of this receptor is a patient aged 2-10 years who had a stem cell transplant for inherited bone marrow failure, so the T cells may come from the graft donor. This chain joins TRBV20-1 and TRBJ2-3; tentative D call: TRBD2 (5 bases). Sequenced material: PBMCs, mostly from graft donor cells, taken 180 days after TCRalphabeta/CD19-depleted stem cell transplant. CDR3 nucleotide sequence: TGCAGTGCTAGCCTTATCGCGGGCCCCGGCACAGATACGCAGTATTTT. Protein sequence: CSASLIAGPGTDTQYF.